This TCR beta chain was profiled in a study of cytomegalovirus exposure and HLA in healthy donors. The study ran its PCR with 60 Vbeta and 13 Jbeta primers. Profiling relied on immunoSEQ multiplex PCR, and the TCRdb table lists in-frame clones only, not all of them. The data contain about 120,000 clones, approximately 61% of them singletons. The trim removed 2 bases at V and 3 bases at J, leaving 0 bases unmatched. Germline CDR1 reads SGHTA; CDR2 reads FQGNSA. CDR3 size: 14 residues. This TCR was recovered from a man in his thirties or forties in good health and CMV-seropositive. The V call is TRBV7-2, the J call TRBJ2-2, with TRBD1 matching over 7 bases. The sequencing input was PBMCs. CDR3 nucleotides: TGTGCCAGCAGCTTACAGGGGGACACCGGGGAGCTGTTTTTT. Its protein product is CASSLQGDTGELFF.